This T cell receptor (beta chain) was captured by sequencing in a study of blood T cell repertoires in COVID-19. Enrolment of Seattle patients took place during active infection, and they were followed longitudinally. How the authors handled the data: Cell counts per sample came from amplifying reference gene primers. Method: immunoSEQ multiplex PCR; TCRdb's copy keeps in-frame clones and lacks some. V, J and clone size were drawn from that table, and D and trimming were deduced from the DNA. Of 200,000 to 250,000 clones listed, over 90% are singletons. This sequence originates from a man younger than 40 with COVID-19, enrolled during active disease. Source material: peripheral blood.

This chain's CDR3 is CASSDSPQTGELFF. The CDR3 coding sequence is TGTGCCAGCAGTGACTCTCCACAAACCGGGGAGCTGTTTTTT. This chain uses TRBV6-4 with TRBJ2-2; no firm D call. The V and J ends lost 0 bases and 5 bases respectively, with 7 bases between them. This CDR3 spans 14 amino acids. Germline lookup yields CDR1 MRHNA and CDR2 SNTAGT.